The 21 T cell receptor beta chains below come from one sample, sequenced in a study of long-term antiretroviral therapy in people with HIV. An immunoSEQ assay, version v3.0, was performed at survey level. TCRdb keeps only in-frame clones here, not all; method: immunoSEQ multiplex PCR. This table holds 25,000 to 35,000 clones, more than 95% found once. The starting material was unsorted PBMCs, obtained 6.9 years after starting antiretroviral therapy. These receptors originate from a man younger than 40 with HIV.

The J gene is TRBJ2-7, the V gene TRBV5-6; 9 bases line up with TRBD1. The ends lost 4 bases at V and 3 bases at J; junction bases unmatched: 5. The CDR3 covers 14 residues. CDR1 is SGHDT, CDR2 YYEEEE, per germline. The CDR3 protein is CASSPGQGIYEQYF. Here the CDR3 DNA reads TGTGCCAGCAGCCCCGGACAGGGGATCTACGAGCAGTACTTC.

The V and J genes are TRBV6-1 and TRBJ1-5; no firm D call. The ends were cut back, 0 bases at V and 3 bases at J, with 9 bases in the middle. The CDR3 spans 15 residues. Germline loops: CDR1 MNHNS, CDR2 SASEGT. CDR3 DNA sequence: TGTGCCAGCAGTGAAGCGCTGGTCAACAATCAGCCCCAGCATTTT. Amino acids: CASSEALVNNQPQHF.

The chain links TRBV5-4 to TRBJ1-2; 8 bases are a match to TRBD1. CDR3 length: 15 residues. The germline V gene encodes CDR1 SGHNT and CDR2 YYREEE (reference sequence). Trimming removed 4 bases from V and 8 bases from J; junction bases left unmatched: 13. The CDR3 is CASSTRNGQGEGYTF. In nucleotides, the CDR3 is TGTGCCAGCAGCACAAGGAACGGACAGGGCGAGGGCTACACCTTC.

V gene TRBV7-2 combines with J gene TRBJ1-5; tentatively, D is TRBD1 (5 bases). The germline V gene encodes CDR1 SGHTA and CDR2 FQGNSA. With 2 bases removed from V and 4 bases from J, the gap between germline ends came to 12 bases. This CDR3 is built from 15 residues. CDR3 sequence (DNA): TGTGCCAGCAGCTTAAACGGGGGAGCGAATCAGCCCCAGCATTTT. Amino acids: CASSLNGGANQPQHF.

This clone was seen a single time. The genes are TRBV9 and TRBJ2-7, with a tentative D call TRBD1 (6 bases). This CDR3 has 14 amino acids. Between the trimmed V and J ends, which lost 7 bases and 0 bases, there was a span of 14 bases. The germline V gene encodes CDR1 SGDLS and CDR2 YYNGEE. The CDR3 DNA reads TGTGCCAGCTTCGACCGGGACACCTCCTACGAGCAGTACTTC. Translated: CASFDRDTSYEQYF.

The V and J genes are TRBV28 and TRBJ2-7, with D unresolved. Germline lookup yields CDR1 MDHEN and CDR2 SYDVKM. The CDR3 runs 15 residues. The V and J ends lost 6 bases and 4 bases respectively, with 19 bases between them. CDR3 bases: TGTGCCAGCAGCTCCTCGGTGAGATTTGTGTACGAGCAGTACTTC. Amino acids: CASSSSVRFVYEQYF.

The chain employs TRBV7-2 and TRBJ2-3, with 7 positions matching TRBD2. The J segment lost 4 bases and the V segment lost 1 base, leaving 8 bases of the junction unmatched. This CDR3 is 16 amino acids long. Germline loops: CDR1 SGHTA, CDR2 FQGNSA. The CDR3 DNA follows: TGTGCCAGCAGCTTAGAGGGGCTAGCGGTGTCAGATACGCAGTATTTT. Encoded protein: CASSLEGLAVSDTQYF.

The CDR3 protein is CASATSDGRNSPLHF. The CDR3 nucleotides read TGCGCCAGCGCTACCTCGGACGGACGAAATTCACCCCTCCACTTT. The V call is TRBV5-1, the J call TRBJ1-6; D unclear. Between the trimmed V and J ends, which lost 7 bases and 7 bases, there was a span of 18 bases. This CDR3 spans 15 amino acids. The V gene's germline CDR1 is SGHRS and CDR2 YFSETQ. The complete variable domain, with remaining parts taken from reference TRBV5-1 and TRBJ1-6, reads KAGVTQTPRYLIKTRGQQVTLSCSPISGHRSVSWYQQTPGQGLQFLFEYFSETQRNKGNFPGRFSGRQFSNSRSEMNVSTLELGDSALYLCASATSDGRNSPLHFGNGTRLTVT.

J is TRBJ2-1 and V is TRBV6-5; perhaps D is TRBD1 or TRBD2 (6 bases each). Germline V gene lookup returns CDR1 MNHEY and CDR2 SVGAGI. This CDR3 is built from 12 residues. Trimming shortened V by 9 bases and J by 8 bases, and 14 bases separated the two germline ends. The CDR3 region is CASKGGIDEQFF. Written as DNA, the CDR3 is TGTGCCAGTAAGGGGGGAATCGATGAGCAGTTCTTC.

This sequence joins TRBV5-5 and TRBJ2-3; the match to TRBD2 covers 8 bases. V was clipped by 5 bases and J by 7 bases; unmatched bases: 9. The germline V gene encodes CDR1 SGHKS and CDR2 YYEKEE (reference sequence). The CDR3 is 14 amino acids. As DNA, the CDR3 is TGTGCCAGCAGGGACACGGGGGGGAGTAATACGCAGTATTTT. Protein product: CASRDTGGSNTQYF.

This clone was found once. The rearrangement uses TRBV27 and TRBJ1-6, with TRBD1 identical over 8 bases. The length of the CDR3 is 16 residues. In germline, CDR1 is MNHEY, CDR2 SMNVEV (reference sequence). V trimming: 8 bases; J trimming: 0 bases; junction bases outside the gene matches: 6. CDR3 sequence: CASRDRGFSYNSPLHF. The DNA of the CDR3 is TGTGCCAGCCGAGACAGGGGATTCTCCTATAATTCACCCCTCCACTTT.

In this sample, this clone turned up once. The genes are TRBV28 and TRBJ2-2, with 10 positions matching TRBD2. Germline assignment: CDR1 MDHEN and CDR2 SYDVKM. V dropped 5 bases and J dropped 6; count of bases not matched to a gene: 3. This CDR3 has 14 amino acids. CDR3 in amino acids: CASSQAGGSGELFF. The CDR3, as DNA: TGTGCCAGCAGTCAAGCGGGAGGGTCCGGGGAGCTGTTTTTT.

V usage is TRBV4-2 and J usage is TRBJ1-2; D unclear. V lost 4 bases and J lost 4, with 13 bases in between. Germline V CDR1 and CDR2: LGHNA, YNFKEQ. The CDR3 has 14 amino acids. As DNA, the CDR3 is TGTGCCAGCAGCCCTACGGGAATCATCTATGGCTACACCTTC. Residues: CASSPTGIIYGYTF.

DNA of the CDR3: TGTGCCAGCTCAGACCCGACAGGTAACAATGAGCAGTTCTTC. As protein: CASSDPTGNNEQFF. This rearrangement joins TRBV18 to TRBJ2-1; D perhaps matches TRBD1 (6 bases). Trimming took off 5 bases at V and 5 bases at J, with 13 bases between the two ends. Germline-derived CDR1 and CDR2 are KGHSH and LQKENI. This CDR3 is built from 14 residues.

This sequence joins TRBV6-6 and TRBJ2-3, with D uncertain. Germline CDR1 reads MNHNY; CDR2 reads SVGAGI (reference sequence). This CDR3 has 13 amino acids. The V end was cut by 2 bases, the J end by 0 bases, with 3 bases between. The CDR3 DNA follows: TGTGCCAGCAGTTACACTAGCACAGATACGCAGTATTTT. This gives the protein CASSYTSTDTQYF.

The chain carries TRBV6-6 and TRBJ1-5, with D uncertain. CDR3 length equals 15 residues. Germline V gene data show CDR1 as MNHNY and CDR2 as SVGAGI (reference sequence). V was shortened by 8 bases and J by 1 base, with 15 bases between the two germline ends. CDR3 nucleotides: TGTGCCAGCCGCCACAGTATGGGGAGCAATCAGCCCCAGCATTTT. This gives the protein CASRHSMGSNQPQHF.

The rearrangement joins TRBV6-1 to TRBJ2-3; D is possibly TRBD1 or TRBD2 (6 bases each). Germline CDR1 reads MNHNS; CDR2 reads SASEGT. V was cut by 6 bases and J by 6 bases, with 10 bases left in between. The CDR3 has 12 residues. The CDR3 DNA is TGTGCCAGCAGGGAGGGGGTCGATACGCAGTATTTT. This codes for CASREGVDTQYF.

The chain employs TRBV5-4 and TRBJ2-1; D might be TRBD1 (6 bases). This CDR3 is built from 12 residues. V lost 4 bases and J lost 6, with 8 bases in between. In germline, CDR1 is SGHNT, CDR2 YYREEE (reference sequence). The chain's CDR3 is CASSPTGNEQFF. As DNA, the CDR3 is TGTGCCAGCAGCCCGACAGGCAATGAGCAGTTCTTC.

In nucleotides, the CDR3 is TGTGCCAGCAGCCCGCAGGGGTCTGGGGCCAACGTCCTGACTTTC. This gives the protein CASSPQGSGANVLTF. The chain has TRBV13 and TRBJ2-6; possibly TRBD1 for D (6 bases). V dropped 5 bases and J dropped 1 base, with 9 bases sitting between them. The CDR3 length is 15 residues. The germline gives CDR1 PRHDT, CDR2 FYEKMQ (reference sequence). The full variable domain, completed using reference TRBV13 and TRBJ2-6, is AAGVIQSPRHLIKEKRETATLKCYPIPRHDTVYWYQQGPGQDPQFLISFYEKMQSDKGSIPDRFSAQQFSDYHSELNMSSLELGDSALYFCASSPQGSGANVLTFGAGSRLTVL.

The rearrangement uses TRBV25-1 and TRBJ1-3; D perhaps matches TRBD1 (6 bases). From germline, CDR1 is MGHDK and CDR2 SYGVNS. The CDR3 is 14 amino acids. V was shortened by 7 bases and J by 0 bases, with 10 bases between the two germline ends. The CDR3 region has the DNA TGTGCCAGCACCACAGGGAGCTCTGGAAACACCATATATTTT. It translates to CASTTGSSGNTIYF.

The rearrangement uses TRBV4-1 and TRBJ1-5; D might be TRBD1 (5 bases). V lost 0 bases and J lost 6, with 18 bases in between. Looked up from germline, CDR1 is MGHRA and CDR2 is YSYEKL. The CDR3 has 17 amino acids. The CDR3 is CASSQDGAGGAGQPQHF. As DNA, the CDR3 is TGCGCCAGCAGCCAAGATGGGGCGGGAGGGGCAGGTCAGCCCCAGCATTTT.